The 11 T cell receptor beta chains listed next were all sequenced from one sample in a study of PD-L1 blockade in urothelial cancer. The time point denotes: pretreatment peripheral blood. Repertoires were generated with immunoSEQ multiplex PCR, while TCRdb's copy carries only in-frame clones and drops some. Of some 63,000 clones detected, roughly 80% appear once; the ten largest clones hold 4.5% to 6%. The sequencing used PBMCs, collected around atezolizumab (anti-PD-L1) treatment. These receptors all come from a man in his 70s with urothelial cancer.

The chain recombines TRBV10-3 with TRBJ2-7, with 7 bases lining up with TRBD2. The J segment lost 2 bases and the V segment lost 6 bases, leaving 4 bases of the junction unmatched. This CDR3 has 13 amino acids. CDR1 and CDR2 from the germline V gene are ENHRY and SYGVKD. The CDR3 protein is CAISPGGPYEQYF. The CDR3 nucleotides read TGTGCCATCAGCCCGGGGGGACCCTACGAGCAGTACTTC.

This chain uses TRBV25-1 with TRBJ2-1; D is uncertain. Germline assignment: CDR1 MGHDK and CDR2 SYGVNS. Between the trimmed V and J ends, which lost 4 bases and 8 bases, there was a span of 6 bases. The CDR3 extends over 11 amino acids. CDR3: CASSALDEQFF. The CDR3 DNA reads TGTGCCAGCAGTGCCCTAGATGAGCAGTTCTTC.

This clone has just one count. This rearrangement joins TRBV7-2 to TRBJ2-1, with 9 bases that match TRBD2. V dropped 5 bases and J dropped 2; count of bases not matched to a gene: 4. The CDR3 length is 15 residues. The germline V gene has CDR1 SGHTA and CDR2 FQGNSA. As DNA, the CDR3 is TGTGCCAGCAGCAACCAGCGGGGGGCCTACAATGAGCAGTTCTTC. This encodes CASSNQRGAYNEQFF.

The V and J genes are TRBV5-8 and TRBJ1-2; TRBD1 matches 7 bases. Germline values: CDR1 SGHTS, CDR2 YDEGEE. The CDR3 extends over 13 amino acids. The V and J ends lost 3 bases and 5 bases, in that order; junction bases with no gene match: 4. The CDR3 coding sequence is TGTGCCAGCAGCTCGGGACAGTGGTATGGCTACACCTTC. This gives the protein CASSSGQWYGYTF.

The gene calls are TRBV5-4 and TRBJ2-3, with TRBD1 as a possible D gene (5 bases). Germline V gene data show CDR1 as SGHNT and CDR2 as YYREEE (reference sequence). This CDR3 spans 14 amino acids. Trimming shortened V by 0 bases and J by 0 bases, and 5 bases separated the two germline ends. CDR3 nucleotides: TGTGCCAGCAGCTTGGACAGGAGCACAGATACGCAGTATTTT. Translating it yields CASSLDRSTDTQYF.

V gene TRBV2 combines with J gene TRBJ2-1; TRBD2 matches 9 bases. This CDR3 has 12 residues. J gave up 10 bases and V 5 bases, and 3 bases lay outside the gene matches. CDR1 SNHLY and CDR2 FYNNEI come from the germline V gene. The CDR3 here is CASSFTSGEQFF. The CDR3 DNA sequence: TGTGCCAGCAGTTTTACTAGCGGGGAGCAGTTCTTC.

The genes are TRBV5-4 and TRBJ2-4; unclear D gene. Trimming left V 4 bases short and J 0 bases short, with 14 bases between. The germline gives CDR1 SGHNT, CDR2 YYREEE (reference sequence). The CDR3 length is 16 residues. This CDR3 is CASSMHDTLAKNIQYF. CDR3 DNA sequence: TGTGCCAGCAGCATGCATGACACTTTAGCCAAAAACATTCAGTACTTC. Together with reference TRBV5-4 and TRBJ2-4, the CDR3 gives the full variable domain: ETGVTQSPTHLIKTRGQQVTLRCSSQSGHNTVSWYQQALGQGPQFIFQYYREEENGRGNFPPRFSGLQFPNYSSELNVNALELDDSALYLCASSMHDTLAKNIQYFGAGTRLSVL.

The J gene is TRBJ2-1, the V gene TRBV7-9; 7 nucleotides line up with TRBD2. The junction had 12 bases not matched to a gene; V was cut back by 1 base and J by 0 bases. The CDR3 contains 19 residues. Germline values: CDR1 SEHNR, CDR2 FQNEAQ (reference sequence). CDR3: CASSLVADSGSSSYNEQFF. CDR3 sequence (DNA): TGTGCCAGCAGCTTAGTAGCCGATAGCGGGTCTAGCTCCTACAATGAGCAGTTCTTC.

This clone was found a few times. The chain carries TRBV9 and TRBJ1-1, with TRBD1 matching 10 bases. This CDR3 has 15 residues. V lost 3 bases to trimming and J lost 3 bases; unmatched junction nucleotides: 5. Per the germline V gene, CDR1 is SGDLS and CDR2 is YYNGEE. The CDR3 loop reads CASSGSGTGDTEAFF. The CDR3 DNA reads TGTGCCAGCAGCGGATCCGGGACAGGGGACACTGAAGCTTTCTTT.

This rearrangement joins TRBV30 to TRBJ1-1; D is unresolved. Trimming took 5 bases from V and 7 from J, leaving 14 bases between them. The CDR3 is made up of 12 amino acids. Per the germline V gene, CDR1 is GTSNPN and CDR2 is SVGIG (reference sequence). CDR3 region: CAWDDTAGEAFF. The CDR3 DNA reads TGTGCCTGGGACGACACGGCCGGTGAAGCTTTCTTT.

This clone was seen more than once but under ten times. V gene TRBV6-6 combines with J gene TRBJ1-6; 7 bases line up with TRBD1. With V trimmed by 6 bases and J by 5 bases, 4 bases remained unmatched. Looked up from germline, CDR1 is MNHNY and CDR2 is SVGAGI (reference sequence). The CDR3 is 14 amino acids. Here the CDR3 reads CASRGGTDNSPLHF. CDR3 coding DNA: TGTGCCAGCAGAGGAGGGACAGATAATTCACCCCTCCACTTT.